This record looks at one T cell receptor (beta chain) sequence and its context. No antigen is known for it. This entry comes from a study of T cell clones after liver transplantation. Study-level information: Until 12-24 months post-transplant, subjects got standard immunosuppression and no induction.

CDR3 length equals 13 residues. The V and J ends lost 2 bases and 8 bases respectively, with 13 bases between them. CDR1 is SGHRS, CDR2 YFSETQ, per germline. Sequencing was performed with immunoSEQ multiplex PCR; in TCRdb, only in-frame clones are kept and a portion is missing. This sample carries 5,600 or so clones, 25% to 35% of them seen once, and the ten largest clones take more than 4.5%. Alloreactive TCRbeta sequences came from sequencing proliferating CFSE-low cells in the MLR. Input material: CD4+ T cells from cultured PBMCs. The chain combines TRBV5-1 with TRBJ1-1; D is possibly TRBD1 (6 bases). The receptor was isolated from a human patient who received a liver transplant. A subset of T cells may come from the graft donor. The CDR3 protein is CASSLGGRNEAFF. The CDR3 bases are TGCGCCAGCAGCTTAGGGGGGCGCAACGAAGCTTTCTTT.